Described below is a single TCR beta chain sequence and its context. This receptor's antigen is unknown. Per-base qualities were not stored, and no clone one base away is much larger. The data belong to a study of control samples from healthy donors and cancer patients (dated by TCRdb to about 2020). Libraries were prepared through the immunoSEQ multiplex PCR assay. Imported from immuneACCESS, the table was reduced by TCRdb to in-frame sequences with V and J called. These copies leave out some clones; in studies compared against another copy, an unresolved V gene accounts for under half, and the cause of the remainder is not known. Recorded for this sample are about 140,000 clones; 88% of them occurred a single time. The biggest ten clones account for around 1.6% of the sample. The CDR3 runs 16 residues from the cysteine to the phenylalanine. The sequence is cut down to CDR3 DNA, 48 bases in frame from base 1. The germline V gene yields SGHRS for CDR1 and YFSETQ for CDR2. At the junction V is shortened by 0 bases and J by 7 bases; bases outside the gene matches: 9.

The sequence came from a young man in good health. The chain was built from TRBV5-1 and TRBJ2-5; 10 of the junction bases match TRBD2. The specimen sequenced was blood. The base sequence is TGCGCCAGCAGCTTGGCTGGTAGCGGGGGGTTATCGACCCAGTACTTC. It is translated as CASSLAGSGGLSTQYF.